Below, 27 T cell receptor beta chains from the same sample are listed, as sequenced in a study of blood T cell repertoires in COVID-19. Sequenced by immunoSEQ multiplex PCR; TCRdb stores in-frame clones only, minus some. The sample lists 300,000 or so clones; over 75% were seen once. Specimen: PBMCs or T cells enriched from blood (not recorded which). The origin of the receptors is a woman between 25 and 40 years old who had recovered from COVID-19.

This clone has more than one count but fewer than ten. The V gene is TRBV27, the J gene TRBJ1-1; 7 bases map to TRBD1. Germline-derived CDR1 and CDR2 are MNHEY and SMNVEV (reference sequence). The CDR3 consists of 14 residues. V lost 4 bases and J lost 0; bases outside the gene matches: 2. This CDR3 reads CASSWGQLNTEAFF. For the CDR3, the DNA is TGTGCCAGCAGTTGGGGACAGCTGAACACTGAAGCTTTCTTT.

The chain uses TRBV14 and TRBJ1-4; perhaps TRBD1 as D (5 bases). This CDR3 is built from 12 residues. V lost 3 bases, J lost 7 bases, and 6 bases lay in between. Germline V gene lookup returns CDR1 SGHDN and CDR2 FVKESK. The CDR3 here is CASSQGLEKLFF. CDR3 coding DNA: TGTGCCAGCAGCCAGGGACTTGAAAAACTGTTTTTT. Filled out from reference TRBV14 and TRBJ1-4, the complete variable domain reads EAGVTQFPSHSVIEKGQTVTLRCDPISGHDNLYWYRRVMGKEIKFLLHFVKESKQDESGMPNNRFLAERTGGTYSTLKVQPAELEDSGVYFCASSQGLEKLFFGSGTQLSVL.

The V call is TRBV28, the J call TRBJ1-5; 9 nucleotides align to TRBD1. CDR1 MDHEN and CDR2 SYDVKM come from the germline V gene. This CDR3 spans 18 amino acids. Trimming at V came to 5 bases and at J to 4 bases, leaving 15 bases not matched to a gene. The CDR3 loop is CASSRFDRGTTLNQPQHF. DNA for the CDR3: TGTGCCAGCAGTCGTTTCGACAGGGGGACCACATTGAATCAGCCCCAGCATTTT.

The genes are TRBV4-1 and TRBJ2-2; D possibly corresponds to TRBD2 (5 bases). The CDR3 is 18 amino acids. The ends were cut back, 4 bases at V and 6 bases at J, with 24 bases in the middle. Germline V gives CDR1 MGHRA, CDR2 YSYEKL. DNA for the CDR3: TGCGCCAGCAGCCGCCGGGAAAGGCAATCGATCCTCCCCGGGGAGCTGTTTTTT. It is translated as CASSRRERQSILPGELFF.

This chain connects TRBV5-4 to TRBJ1-1; 10 positions match TRBD1. The CDR3 extends over 14 amino acids. Germline V gene sequence: CDR1 SGHNT, CDR2 YYREEE (reference sequence). V lost 4 bases and J lost 6; bases outside the gene matches: 6. In nucleotides, the CDR3 is TGTGCCAGCAGCAACAAGGACAGGGGGGCTGAAGCTTTCTTT. Encoded protein: CASSNKDRGAEAFF.

The chain has TRBV5-8 and TRBJ2-3; D is perhaps TRBD2 (6 bases). This CDR3 is 16 amino acids long. Germline V gene lookup returns CDR1 SGHTS and CDR2 YDEGEE. V was shortened by 0 bases and J by 0 bases, with 11 bases between the two germline ends. In DNA, the CDR3 is TGTGCCAGCAGCTTGGGGGGTCGGGGGAGCACAGATACGCAGTATTTT. Its translation is CASSLGGRGSTDTQYF.

V gene TRBV27 combines with J gene TRBJ2-1; tentative D call: TRBD1 (6 bases). Trimming took 6 bases from V and 2 from J, leaving 14 bases between them. From germline, CDR1 is MNHEY and CDR2 SMNVEV (reference sequence). This CDR3 region has 15 residues. This CDR3 reads CASSPDRFPYNEQFF. CDR3 nucleotide sequence: TGTGCCAGCAGCCCCGACAGGTTTCCCTACAATGAGCAGTTCTTC.

This clone was found a few times. The gene calls are TRBV6-6 and TRBJ1-4, with D possibly being TRBD1 (6 bases). Between the trimmed V and J ends, which lost 0 bases and 4 bases, there was a span of 9 bases. The CDR3 loop spans 15 amino acids. Germline CDR1 MNHNY, CDR2 SVGAGI (reference sequence). The CDR3 here is CASSYSGQNNEKLFF. As DNA, the CDR3 is TGTGCCAGCAGTTACTCTGGACAGAATAATGAAAAACTGTTTTTT.

This chain links TRBV20-1 with TRBJ2-5, with TRBD1 identical over 8 bases. V lost 3 bases to trimming and J lost 7 bases; unmatched junction nucleotides: 10. Per germline, CDR1 DFQATT and CDR2 SNEGSKA (reference sequence). This CDR3 comprises 14 residues. In DNA form, the CDR3 reads TGCAGTGCTAGTTCTAGCAGGGGGCGGGTGACCCAGTACTTC. Translating it yields CSASSSRGRVTQYF.

A remark on this clone: The same CDR3 arises from other DNA sequences in this sample as well. CDR3: CASSVGTGGSSPLHF. DNA of the CDR3: TGTGCCAGCAGCGTGGGGACAGGGGGGTCTTCACCCCTCCACTTT. This chain connects TRBV9 to TRBJ1-6, with 11 bases that match TRBD1. Germline V gene sequence: CDR1 SGDLS, CDR2 YYNGEE. The CDR3 extends over 15 amino acids. The junction had 4 bases not matched to a gene; V was cut back by 2 bases and J by 9 bases. Based on the CDR3 plus reference TRBV9 and TRBJ1-6, the full variable domain is DSGVTQTPKHLITATGQRVTLRCSPRSGDLSVYWYQQSLDQGLQFLIQYYNGEERAKGNILERFSAQQFPDLHSELNLSSLELGDSALYFCASSVGTGGSSPLHFGNGTRLTVT.

This clone appeared a few times. The gene calls are TRBV19 and TRBJ1-3, with 7 bases identical to TRBD1. The length of the CDR3 is 15 residues. CDR1 and CDR2 (germline): LNHDA, SQIVND (reference sequence). The junction had 5 bases not matched to a gene; V was cut back by 6 bases and J by 0 bases. The CDR3 nucleotides are TGTGCCAGTAGCCTCGGGACAGACTCTGGAAACACCATATATTTT. Its translation is CASSLGTDSGNTIYF.

The chain joins TRBV14 to TRBJ2-1; TRBD2 matches 15 bases. The CDR3 length is 15 residues. V shed 5 bases, J shed 10 bases, and the junction held 6 bases outside the gene matches. Germline CDR1 and CDR2: SGHDN and FVKESK. This CDR3 reads CASSWGLAGGPEQFF. The CDR3 DNA is TGTGCCAGCAGCTGGGGACTAGCGGGAGGCCCCGAGCAGTTCTTC.

The chain is built from TRBV4-1 and TRBJ2-2; D is uncertain. CDR3 length: 19 amino acids. Looked up from germline, CDR1 is MGHRA and CDR2 is YSYEKL. V was clipped by 0 bases and J by 0 bases, with 17 bases between them. As DNA, the CDR3 is TGCGCCAGCAGCCAAGATCACGTCAGGTCCTTCGCGAACACCGGGGAGCTGTTTTTT. Translated, it gives CASSQDHVRSFANTGELFF.

V and J are TRBV25-1 and TRBJ1-2; unclear D gene. The CDR3 spans 12 residues. Germline loops: CDR1 MGHDK, CDR2 SYGVNS. Trimming removed 4 bases at V and 6 bases at J, with 9 bases between. The CDR3 is CASSGTMDGYTF. CDR3 bases: TGTGCCAGCAGTGGAACTATGGATGGCTACACCTTC.

The chain is built from TRBV5-4 and TRBJ2-3, with D perhaps matching TRBD2 (6 bases). The CDR3 sequence is 14 residues long. The germline V gene has CDR1 SGHNT and CDR2 YYREEE (reference sequence). The V end lost 3 bases, the J end lost 3 bases, and 11 bases lay between the germline ends. For the CDR3, the DNA is TGTGCCAGCAGCTCGCCCAGCGGGACAGATACGCAGTATTTT. This translates into CASSSPSGTDTQYF.

Regarding this clone: The sample has other DNA sequences that encode this CDR3 too. The chain recombines TRBV7-2 with TRBJ1-2; TRBD1 matches at 8 bases. V shed 3 bases and J 0 bases; nucleotides not matched to a gene: 0. CDR1 and CDR2 from the germline V gene are SGHTA and FQGNSA. The CDR3 loop spans 14 amino acids. For the CDR3, the DNA is TGTGCCAGCAGCTTGGACAGGGCTAACTATGGCTACACCTTC. The encoded protein is CASSLDRANYGYTF.

The genes are TRBV27 and TRBJ2-2; D may be TRBD1 (5 bases). The germline V and J ends were trimmed by 5 bases and 6 bases, with 10 bases remaining between them. Germline CDR1 is MNHEY and CDR2 is SMNVEV (reference sequence). This CDR3 has 13 residues. CDR3 region: CASSPSGPGELFF. CDR3 coding DNA: TGTGCCAGCAGTCCCTCAGGGCCCGGGGAGCTGTTTTTT.

Worth noting for this clone: Other nucleotide sequences from this sample produce the same CDR3. The chain couples TRBV9 to TRBJ2-2, with D hard to call. The CDR3 loop spans 16 amino acids. CDR1 is SGDLS, CDR2 YYNGEE, per germline. V lost 0 bases, J lost 1 base, and 10 bases lay in between. The DNA for the CDR3 is TGTGCCAGCAGCGTAGCATTAGCAGAGAACACCGGGGAGCTGTTTTTT. Translating it yields CASSVALAENTGELFF.

The chain carries TRBV30 and TRBJ2-5; 7 nucleotides align to TRBD1. Trimming removed 3 bases from V and 1 base from J; junction bases left unmatched: 8. CDR3 length: 15 residues. Germline V CDR1 and CDR2: GTSNPN, SVGIG (reference sequence). The CDR3 spells CAWSAGTEIQETQYF. The CDR3 coding sequence is TGTGCCTGGAGCGCTGGGACAGAAATCCAAGAGACCCAGTACTTC.

The chain recombines TRBV4-3 with TRBJ2-3; 10 bases map to TRBD2. Germline lookup yields CDR1 LGHNA and CDR2 YSLEER. The CDR3 sequence is 20 residues long. J lost 3 bases, V lost 0 bases, and 15 bases had no gene match. CDR3 in amino acids: CASSQDPVASGSIRTDTQYF. The DNA for the CDR3 is TGCGCCAGCAGCCAAGATCCAGTCGCTAGCGGGAGTATTAGAACAGATACGCAGTATTTT.

The genes are TRBV20-1 and TRBJ2-1; TRBD2 is a possible D gene (6 bases). V was trimmed by 3 bases and J by 4 bases, leaving 13 bases between them. The germline V gene encodes CDR1 DFQATT and CDR2 SNEGSKA (reference sequence). The CDR3 is 14 residues long. In DNA, the CDR3 is TGCAGTGCTAGTCGGGATCGGGGGTACAATGAGCAGTTCTTC. Protein sequence: CSASRDRGYNEQFF.

The rearrangement joins TRBV5-4 to TRBJ2-7, with D possibly being TRBD2 (6 bases). CDR3 length: 14 residues. V gave up 7 bases and J gave up 3 bases, with 17 bases separating them. Germline-derived CDR1 and CDR2 are SGHNT and YYREEE (reference sequence). The CDR3 region has the DNA TGTGCCAGCGGCCCCGGGAGAAATCTCTACGAGCAGTACTTC. Its protein product is CASGPGRNLYEQYF.

This chain connects TRBV27 to TRBJ2-2, with a weak D call TRBD2 (5 bases). In germline, CDR1 is MNHEY, CDR2 SMNVEV (reference sequence). This CDR3 is 15 amino acids long. V was clipped by 4 bases and J by 3 bases, with 12 bases between them. The CDR3 region has the DNA TGTGCCAGCAGTTCCCGGGGAGTGGACACCGGGGAGCTGTTTTTT. Its protein product is CASSSRGVDTGELFF.

The genes are TRBV18 and TRBJ2-5; D unresolved. Germline values: CDR1 KGHSH, CDR2 LQKENI. The CDR3 has 14 residues. V was clipped by 1 base and J by 5 bases, with 11 bases between them. CDR3 in amino acids: CASSPRKSGETQYF. CDR3 DNA: TGTGCCAGCTCACCACGTAAGAGTGGTGAGACCCAGTACTTC. The variable domain in full, with the rest retrieved from reference TRBV18 and TRBJ2-5, is NAGVMQNPRHLVRRRGQEARLRCSPMKGHSHVYWYRQLPEEGLKFMVYLQKENIIDESGMPKERFSAEFPKEGPSILRIQQVVRGDSAAYFCASSPRKSGETQYFGPGTRLLVL.

This chain joins TRBV19 and TRBJ1-2, with TRBD1 matching over 7 bases. CDR3 size: 15 residues. J was trimmed by 4 bases and V by 4 bases; bases with no gene match: 9. The germline V gene has CDR1 LNHDA and CDR2 SQIVND (reference sequence). The CDR3 DNA follows: TGTGCCAGTAGTACACAGGGGACCGGGACCTATGGCTACACCTTC. Its translation: CASSTQGTGTYGYTF.

This rearrangement joins TRBV10-1 to TRBJ1-6; 8 bases align to TRBD1. This CDR3 has 20 amino acids. Germline CDR1 is WNHNN and CDR2 is SYGVQD (reference sequence). The trim removed 6 bases at V and 7 bases at J, leaving 23 bases unmatched. The CDR3: CASRGLTGQVSDGRNSPLHF. The CDR3 DNA follows: TGCGCCAGCAGGGGCCTTACGGGACAGGTGTCGGATGGGCGAAATTCACCCCTCCACTTT.

This chain connects TRBV20-1 to TRBJ2-2, with 8 bases matching TRBD2. CDR1 and CDR2 from the germline V gene are DFQATT and SNEGSKA (reference sequence). Unmatched junction bases numbered 8, after V lost 3 bases and J lost 5 bases. The CDR3 contains 15 residues. This chain's CDR3 is CSASESGRRTGELFF. CDR3 DNA: TGCAGTGCTAGTGAGAGCGGGAGAAGAACCGGGGAGCTGTTTTTT.